These 26 T cell receptor beta chains share one sample of origin, sequenced in a study of regulatory T cells in long-lasting Graves disease. CDR3 regions were amplified by Arm-PCR using iRepertoire HTBI primers to build TCR beta libraries. TCRdb re-called the multiplex PCR reads through MiXCR, storing one row per CDR3 protein. The repertoire holds over 650,000 distinct CDR3 sequences, approximately 31% seen once, with about 42% in the top ten. Time point reported: persistent/refractory GD, antithyroid drugs over 5 years with positive TRAb. There was RNA extracted from PBMCs, and the TCR library was made from it. The specimen was peripheral blood mononuclear cells (PBMCs), collected when the disease was refractory, from a patient treated with antithyroid drugs. The receptors were gathered from a female donor with Graves disease.

A few counts support this clonotype. The genes are TRBV28 and TRBJ1-1, with D perhaps matching TRBD1 (5 bases). CDR1 is MDHEN and CDR2 is SYDVKM in the germline V gene. Trimming left V 11 bases short and J 1 base short, with 20 bases between. CDR3 length: 15 residues. This CDR3 is CAGMPQRGQNTEAFF. CDR3 bases: TGTGCCGGCATGCCCCAGCGAGGACAGAACACTGAAGCTTTCTTT. Using reference TRBV28 and TRBJ1-1 for the parts outside the CDR3, the full variable domain is DVKVTQSSRYLVKRTGEKVFLECVQDMDHENMFWYRQDPGLGLRLIYFSYDVKMKEKGDIPEGYSVSREKKERFSLILESASTNQTSMYLCAGMPQRGQNTEAFFGQGTRLTVV.

CDR3 sequence (DNA): TGTGCCAGCAGTGAAATGCAGGGGGCAGATACGCAGTATTTT. The encoded protein is CASSEMQGADTQYF. This chain links TRBV6-1 with TRBJ2-3; 7 positions agree with TRBD1. Per germline, CDR1 MNHNS and CDR2 SASEGT. The CDR3 is made up of 14 amino acids. V lost 2 bases to trimming and J lost 4 bases; unmatched junction nucleotides: 3.

The gene calls are TRBV5-5 and TRBJ2-2, with TRBD1 as a possible D gene (5 bases). Germline V CDR1 and CDR2: SGHKS, YYEKEE (reference sequence). The V end lost 5 bases, the J end lost 1 base, and 12 bases lay between the germline ends. The CDR3 length is 15 residues. CDR3 DNA: TGTGCCAGCAGTCCCGGACACCAGAACACCGGGGAGCTGTTTTTT. It is translated as CASSPGHQNTGELFF. The entire variable domain, with the rest obtained from reference TRBV5-5 and TRBJ2-2, is as follows: DAGVTQSPTHLIKTRGQQVTLRCSPISGHKSVSWYQQVLGQGPQFIFQYYEKEERGRGNFPDRFSARQFPNYSSELNVNALLLGDSALYLCASSPGHQNTGELFFGEGSRLTVL.

The chain has TRBV20-1 and TRBJ2-7, with D perhaps TRBD2 (5 bases). Trimming cost V 6 bases and J 0 bases, with 12 bases left between them. This CDR3 is built from 13 residues. The germline V gene encodes CDR1 DFQATT and CDR2 SNEGSKA (reference sequence). CDR3 sequence: CSASDSSSYEQYF. DNA for the CDR3: TGCAGTGCGTCGGACTCGAGCTCCTACGAGCAGTACTTC.

This clonotype was seen a handful of times. This chain connects TRBV12-3 or TRBV12-4 to TRBJ2-7; no reliable D call. The CDR3 has 13 amino acids. V was cut by 5 bases and J by 6 bases, with 14 bases left in between. CDR3 residues: CASSPLHSREQYF. The CDR3, as DNA: TGTGCCAGCAGTCCCCTGCATTCTCGCGAGCAGTACTTC.

The chain links TRBV29-1 to TRBJ1-2; D remains unclear. The CDR3 totals 14 residues. V lost 0 bases and J lost 1, with 9 bases in between. CDR1 is SQVTM, CDR2 ANQGSEA, per germline. CDR3 sequence reads: CSVEDETINYGYTF. In nucleotides, the CDR3 is TGCAGCGTTGAAGATGAGACGATTAACTATGGCTACACCTTC.

The chain combines TRBV6-1 with TRBJ1-2; TRBD1 agrees at 10 bases. V shed 6 bases and J 6 bases; nucleotides not matched to a gene: 7. The length of the CDR3 is 14 residues. CDR1 and CDR2 (germline): MNHNS, SASEGT. In DNA form, the CDR3 reads TGTGCCAGCAGGCGGACAGGGGGGCGGGATGGCTACACCTTC. This encodes CASRRTGGRDGYTF.

The chain combines TRBV6-4 with TRBJ2-2, with 7 bases matching TRBD1. V trimming: 5 bases; J trimming: 3 bases; junction bases outside the gene matches: 6. This CDR3 contains 15 residues. Germline V gene data show CDR1 as MRHNA and CDR2 as SNTAGT. The CDR3 nucleotides read TGTGCCAGCAGTTACTACGGGACAGACACCGGGGAGCTGTTTTTT. Encoded protein: CASSYYGTDTGELFF.

This clonotype was detected many times. The chain combines TRBV28 with TRBJ1-1; no reliable D call. The CDR3 extends over 13 amino acids. Germline V CDR1 and CDR2: MDHEN, SYDVKM. The germline V and J ends were trimmed by 6 bases and 6 bases, with 14 bases remaining between them. The CDR3 reads CASRVLAEAEAFF. The CDR3 coding sequence is TGTGCCAGCAGGGTCCTAGCGGAGGCTGAAGCTTTCTTT.

This clonotype was seen a single time. The gene calls are TRBV6-1 and TRBJ2-5; D possibly uses TRBD1 or TRBD2 (5 bases each). CDR3 size: 15 residues. Germline loops: CDR1 MNHNS, CDR2 SASEGT. Trimming pared 4 bases from V and 3 bases from J, leaving 15 bases between. CDR3 amino acids: CASSVLGEKKETQYF. Here the CDR3 DNA reads TGTGCCAGCAGTGTTTTGGGGGAGAAAAAAGAGACCCAGTACTTC.

The genes are TRBV28 and TRBJ1-5; D gene uncertain. The V gene lost 8 bases and the J gene lost 6 bases, with 11 bases spanning the gap. CDR1 is MDHEN, CDR2 SYDVKM, per germline. The CDR3 totals 12 residues. The DNA of the CDR3 is TGTGCCAGCTTTGGGTCCCGTCAGCCCCAGCATTTT. Protein sequence: CASFGSRQPQHF.

This clonotype showed up just a few times. This chain connects TRBV11-3 to TRBJ1-2, with 9 nucleotides matching TRBD1. Germline CDR1 SGHNT, CDR2 YENEEA. V lost 2 bases and J lost 4; bases outside the gene matches: 23. The CDR3 is 21 amino acids. CDR3 protein: CASSLSLHFRDREGTSYGYTF. Here the CDR3 DNA reads TGTGCCAGCAGCTTATCCCTCCATTTTCGGGACAGGGAAGGTACCTCCTATGGCTACACCTTC.

This clonotype was detected a few times. This chain uses TRBV7-2 with TRBJ1-1; D ambiguous. Germline CDR1 is SGHTA and CDR2 is FQGNSA. This CDR3 region has 14 residues. Trimming shortened V by 0 bases and J by 1 base, and 6 bases separated the two germline ends. The CDR3, as DNA: TGTGCCAGCAGCTTAGCGGTATCGAACACTGAAGCTTTCTTT. It specifies CASSLAVSNTEAFF.

This clonotype was found many times. This chain connects TRBV27 to TRBJ2-7; D might be TRBD2 (6 bases). Deletions cut 1 base from V and 0 bases from J, with 13 bases between. The germline gives CDR1 MNHEY, CDR2 SMNVEV (reference sequence). CDR3 size: 16 residues. CDR3 nucleotides: TGTGCCAGCAGTTTATTATCTAGCGTCAGCTCCTACGAGCAGTACTTC. Translating it yields CASSLLSSVSSYEQYF.

The V gene is TRBV15, the J gene TRBJ1-2, with 7 nucleotides matching TRBD1. CDR1 is LNHNV, CDR2 YYDKDF, per germline (reference sequence). CDR3 length: 16 residues. V lost 3 bases and J lost 4; bases outside the gene matches: 11. The CDR3 loop is CATSRLPGQSSYGYTF. The DNA of the CDR3 is TGTGCCACCAGCAGGCTTCCGGGACAGTCCAGCTATGGCTACACCTTC.

Only a few counts were recorded for this clonotype. CDR3 in DNA: TGTGCCAGCAGTTTCTCAAGTTTCGGGTCCCAACAGCCCCAGCATTTT. It yields the protein CASSFSSFGSQQPQHF. The J gene is TRBJ1-5, the V gene TRBV28; D gene uncertain. Germline loops: CDR1 MDHEN, CDR2 SYDVKM. CDR3 length equals 16 residues. Trimming pared 3 bases from V and 7 bases from J, leaving 19 bases between.

A few counts support this clonotype. The V call is TRBV4-1, the J call TRBJ1-2; the match to TRBD1 covers 7 bases. Germline-derived CDR1 and CDR2 are MGHRA and YSYEKL. This CDR3 is built from 15 residues. The V gene end was trimmed by 0 bases and the J gene end by 6 bases; junction bases not matched to a gene: 7. The CDR3 reads CASSQEGGGGDGYTF. CDR3 sequence (DNA): TGCGCCAGCAGCCAAGAAGGGGGCGGAGGGGATGGCTACACCTTC.

This clonotype was detected ten times or more. The V gene is TRBV11-2, the J gene TRBJ1-2; possibly TRBD1 for D (6 bases). The ends were cut back, 4 bases at V and 0 bases at J, with 12 bases in the middle. CDR1 and CDR2 from the germline V gene are SGHAT and FQNNGV. CDR3 size: 15 residues. The CDR3 reads CASSSYRDPNYGYTF. The CDR3 DNA reads as TGTGCCAGCAGCTCCTACAGGGATCCTAACTATGGCTACACCTTC.

The chain combines TRBV12-5 with TRBJ1-2, with 9 positions matching TRBD1. The CDR3 spans 17 residues. The V and J ends lost 2 bases and 4 bases, in that order; junction bases with no gene match: 11. Germline-derived CDR1 and CDR2 are LGHNT and FRNRAP. Here the CDR3 DNA reads TGTGCTAGTGGTTTGATCCTATCCCGGGACAGGGCCTATGGCTACACCTTC. Amino acids: CASGLILSRDRAYGYTF.

The chain has TRBV19 and TRBJ1-1, with 8 bases identical to TRBD1. The J segment lost 1 base and the V segment lost 5 bases, leaving 6 bases of the junction unmatched. Germline CDR1 and CDR2: LNHDA and SQIVND (reference sequence). The CDR3 runs to 15 residues. The CDR3 here is CASSDHRGENTEAFF. Here the CDR3 DNA reads TGTGCCAGTAGTGACCACAGGGGGGAGAACACTGAAGCTTTCTTT.

The chain employs TRBV12-3 or TRBV12-4 and TRBJ1-3, with a weak D call TRBD1 (6 bases). Trimming stripped 7 bases from V and 2 bases from J, with 12 bases between. This CDR3 region has 14 residues. CDR3 sequence: CASIKGGAGNTIYF. The CDR3 bases are TGTGCCAGCATCAAGGGGGGGGCTGGAAACACCATATATTTT.

The V gene is TRBV19, the J gene TRBJ1-2; possibly TRBD1 for D (6 bases). The CDR3 loop spans 13 amino acids. Trimming took 7 bases from V and 6 from J, leaving 15 bases between them. Germline V gene lookup returns CDR1 LNHDA and CDR2 SQIVND (reference sequence). The CDR3: CASTSGWTDGYTF. For the CDR3, the DNA is TGTGCCAGTACCTCAGGGTGGACAGATGGCTACACCTTC.

The chain recombines TRBV3-1 with TRBJ2-2; 8 nucleotides align to TRBD1. The length of the CDR3 is 14 residues. CDR1 is LGHDT and CDR2 is YNNKEL in the germline V gene (reference sequence). V gave up 8 bases and J gave up 4 bases; unmatched junction bases: 6. The CDR3 loop is CASGRTGSTGELFF. CDR3 sequence (DNA): TGTGCCAGCGGAAGGACAGGGTCCACCGGGGAGCTGTTTTTT.

In its sample, this clonotype was seen a few times. V usage is TRBV25-1 and J usage is TRBJ1-2, with a weak D call TRBD1 (6 bases). Germline-derived CDR1 and CDR2 are MGHDK and SYGVNS. Trimming shortened V by 2 bases and J by 7 bases, and 14 bases separated the two germline ends. The CDR3 has 14 residues. DNA of the CDR3: TGTGCCAGCAGTGAAGCAGGGGCGGTTTCTGGCTACACCTTC. As protein: CASSEAGAVSGYTF.

This chain uses TRBV30 with TRBJ1-1; no clear D. Germline V CDR1 and CDR2: GTSNPN, SVGIG (reference sequence). The CDR3 sequence is 11 residues long. Between the trimmed V and J ends, which lost 8 bases and 4 bases, there was a span of 11 bases. CDR3 amino acids: CAGGRITEAFF. Written as DNA, the CDR3 is TGTGCCGGCGGGCGGATCACTGAAGCTTTCTTT.

This clonotype was counted many times. V is TRBV6-2 or TRBV6-3 and J is TRBJ1-2; D may be TRBD1 (5 bases). Trimming cost V 5 bases and J 2 bases, with 6 bases left between them. The germline V gene encodes CDR1 MNHEY and CDR2 SVGEGT. CDR3 length equals 12 residues. The CDR3 here is CASSDRNYGYTF. The DNA for the CDR3 is TGTGCCAGCAGTGACAGAAACTATGGCTACACCTTC.